These 29 T cell receptor beta chains were all obtained from the same sample, sequenced in a study of cytomegalovirus exposure and HLA in healthy donors. 60 Vbeta and 13 Jbeta primers were used in PCR. Profiling relied on immunoSEQ multiplex PCR, and the TCRdb table lists in-frame clones only, not all of them. The table shows fewer than 140,000 clones, with roughly 77% occurring only once. The sequenced material came from PBMCs. Receptors were obtained from a man aged 40-55 years in good health and CMV-seronegative.

This clone was seen only a few times. The chain carries TRBV6-6 and TRBJ1-2; D perhaps matches TRBD1 (5 bases). CDR3 length: 13 residues. V was cut by 7 bases and J by 2 bases, with 11 bases left in between. The germline V gene has CDR1 MNHNY and CDR2 SVGAGI (reference sequence). The CDR3 loop reads CASTRGVNYGYTF. The CDR3 region has the DNA TGTGCCAGCACCCGGGGGGTAAACTATGGCTACACCTTC.

The genes are TRBV19 and TRBJ1-2; D is ambiguous. The CDR3 has 12 residues. From germline, CDR1 is LNHDA and CDR2 SQIVND (reference sequence). The V end was cut by 0 bases, the J end by 4 bases, with 3 bases between. CDR3 sequence reads: CASSIDSYGYTF. CDR3 DNA sequence: TGTGCCAGTAGTATAGACAGCTATGGCTACACCTTC.

V usage is TRBV6-5 and J usage is TRBJ1-4; no reliable D call. The CDR3 is 13 residues long. V was trimmed by 4 bases and J by 8 bases, leaving 11 bases between them. Germline V gene data show CDR1 as MNHEY and CDR2 as SVGAGI. The DNA for the CDR3 is TGTGCCAGCAGTTCCCCTCGGAGGGAAAAACTGTTTTTT. Protein: CASSSPRREKLFF.

V gene TRBV2 combines with J gene TRBJ1-1, with 8 positions matching TRBD1. The CDR3 length is 13 residues. The germline V gene encodes CDR1 SNHLY and CDR2 FYNNEI. V was pared by 5 bases and J by 10 bases, with 9 bases of the junction left unmatched. CDR3 nucleotide sequence: TGTGCCAGCAGTAGACAGGGGACGATCGGAGCTTTCTTT. This gives the protein CASSRQGTIGAFF.

In this sample, this clone turned up a few times. The rearrangement links TRBV4-1 to TRBJ2-2; 7 bases agree with TRBD1. Trimming cost V 0 bases and J 8 bases; bases outside gene matches: 12. The germline gives CDR1 MGHRA, CDR2 YSYEKL. This CDR3 comprises 17 residues. This CDR3 is CASSQDRTGVKWGELFF. The CDR3 DNA follows: TGCGCCAGCAGCCAAGACCGAACAGGGGTTAAATGGGGGGAGCTGTTTTTT.

The chain joins TRBV5-1 to TRBJ2-3, with TRBD2 identical over 9 bases. Trimming cost V 4 bases and J 5 bases; bases outside gene matches: 14. The CDR3 consists of 17 residues. From germline, CDR1 is SGHRS and CDR2 YFSETQ. CDR3: CASSPWGSGGVEDTQYF. Here the CDR3 DNA reads TGCGCCAGCAGCCCTTGGGGTAGCGGGGGAGTAGAAGATACGCAGTATTTT. Variable domain in full (rest from reference TRBV5-1 and TRBJ2-3): KAGVTQTPRYLIKTRGQQVTLSCSPISGHRSVSWYQQTPGQGLQFLFEYFSETQRNKGNFPGRFSGRQFSNSRSEMNVSTLELGDSALYLCASSPWGSGGVEDTQYFGPGTRLTVL.

This CDR3 reads CASTGQVNTEAFF. DNA for the CDR3: TGTGCCAGCACGGGACAGGTGAACACTGAAGCTTTCTTT. The chain employs TRBV6-1 and TRBJ1-1, with TRBD1 matching over 8 bases. The CDR3 has 13 residues. Looked up from germline, CDR1 is MNHNS and CDR2 is SASEGT. The V gene end was trimmed by 7 bases and the J gene end by 0 bases; junction bases not matched to a gene: 1.

The rearrangement links TRBV2 to TRBJ1-1; no definite D call. V shed 7 bases and J shed 5 bases, with 8 bases lying between them. The CDR3 length is 11 residues. Germline CDR1 and CDR2: SNHLY and FYNNEI. CDR3 DNA sequence: TGTGCCAGCACCCGGAGGACTGAAGCTTTCTTT. Amino acids: CASTRRTEAFF. Using reference TRBV2 and TRBJ1-1 for the parts outside the CDR3, the full variable domain is EPEVTQTPSHQVTQMGQEVILRCVPISNHLYFYWYRQILGQKVEFLVSFYNNEISEKSEIFDDQFSVERPDGSNFTLKIRSTKLEDSAMYFCASTRRTEAFFGQGTRLTVV.

The V call is TRBV15, the J call TRBJ2-2; TRBD2 matches 9 bases. With V trimmed by 2 bases and J by 6 bases, 10 bases remained unmatched. The length of the CDR3 is 17 residues. Germline V lookup: CDR1 LNHNV, CDR2 YYDKDF (reference sequence). The DNA of the CDR3 is TGTGCCACCAGCAGATCCCGGGGGCGGGGGGGCTCCGGGGAGCTGTTTTTT. Amino acids: CATSRSRGRGGSGELFF.

This chain connects TRBV7-9 to TRBJ1-2, with 7 bases fitting TRBD1. Germline V gene lookup returns CDR1 SEHNR and CDR2 FQNEAQ (reference sequence). J gave up 4 bases and V 7 bases, and 12 bases lay outside the gene matches. This CDR3 has 15 residues. In DNA, the CDR3 is TGTGCCAGCACCGGTACAGGGGCCTTTTCCTATGGCTACACCTTC. Residues: CASTGTGAFSYGYTF.

The CDR3 loop is CATSSAGTGIPYGYTF. For the CDR3, the DNA is TGTGCCACCAGCAGTGCTGGGACAGGGATACCCTATGGCTACACCTTC. The chain uses TRBV15 and TRBJ1-2; 9 bases match TRBD1. CDR1 and CDR2 (germline): LNHNV, YYDKDF (reference sequence). The CDR3 totals 16 residues. V was pared by 3 bases and J by 4 bases, with 9 bases of the junction left unmatched.

The rearrangement uses TRBV5-4 and TRBJ2-5; 8 bases align to TRBD2. In germline, CDR1 is SGHNT, CDR2 YYREEE (reference sequence). This CDR3 spans 16 amino acids. Unmatched junction bases numbered 12, after V lost 4 bases and J lost 4 bases. CDR3 sequence (DNA): TGTGCCAGCAGCCTGCAGGTAGCGGGGATGGGAGAGACCCAGTACTTC. This gives the protein CASSLQVAGMGETQYF.

The rearrangement joins TRBV7-2 to TRBJ1-2; 8 positions match TRBD1. From germline, CDR1 is SGHTA and CDR2 FQGNSA. V trimming: 4 bases; J trimming: 7 bases; junction bases outside the gene matches: 5. The CDR3 is 13 amino acids. The CDR3 is CASSSDRAGGYTF. For the CDR3, the DNA is TGTGCCAGCAGCTCGGACAGGGCAGGTGGCTACACCTTC. Full variable domain (rest looked up from reference TRBV7-2 and TRBJ1-2): GAGVSQSPSNKVTEKGKDVELRCDPISGHTALYWYRQSLGQGLEFLIYFQGNSAPDKSGLPSDRFSAERTGGSVSTLTIQRTQQEDSAVYLCASSSDRAGGYTFGSGTRLTVV.

The CDR3 loop reads CASILNYEQYF. The CDR3 bases are TGTGCCAGCATTCTAAACTACGAGCAGTACTTC. The chain recombines TRBV6-1 with TRBJ2-7; no firm D call. Germline loops: CDR1 MNHNS, CDR2 SASEGT. The CDR3 spans 11 residues. The V end lost 7 bases, the J end lost 3 bases, and 7 bases lay between the germline ends.

This chain connects TRBV21-1 to TRBJ1-2. TRBV21-1 is listed as a pseudogene. The CDR3 is 12 amino acids. For the CDR3, the DNA is TGTGCCAGCAGGATATGGAGGAGCCGCTACACCTTC. Protein: CASRIWRSRYTF.

V gene TRBV2 combines with J gene TRBJ2-3; 7 nucleotides match TRBD2. The CDR3 is 11 residues long. CDR1 is SNHLY and CDR2 is FYNNEI in the germline V gene. CDR3 sequence: CVSGEEDTQYF. Written as DNA, the CDR3 is TGTGTAAGCGGGGAGGAAGATACGCAGTATTTT.

The chain is built from TRBV18 and TRBJ1-2; 9 nucleotides agree with TRBD1. This CDR3 contains 17 residues. Germline trimming cut 2 bases from V and 4 bases from J; bases unmatched to any gene: 11. Germline values: CDR1 KGHSH, CDR2 LQKENI. CDR3 loop: CASSPSPPGQGSYGYTF. CDR3 DNA sequence: TGTGCCAGCTCACCAAGCCCTCCGGGACAGGGAAGCTATGGCTACACCTTC.

J is TRBJ2-7 and V is TRBV10-1; the match to TRBD2 covers 8 bases. The CDR3 is made up of 16 amino acids. Germline V CDR1 and CDR2: WNHNN, SYGVQD (reference sequence). V shed 0 bases and J 3 bases; nucleotides not matched to a gene: 7. As DNA, the CDR3 is TGCGCCAGCAGTGAGTCGGTAGCGGGGCGAATCTACGAGCAGTACTTC. Its protein is CASSESVAGRIYEQYF.

This chain links TRBV10-3 with TRBJ2-5; no clear D gene. The CDR3 loop spans 12 amino acids. Germline CDR1 is ENHRY and CDR2 is SYGVKD. V lost 0 bases, J lost 5 bases, and 4 bases lay in between. DNA for the CDR3: TGTGCCATCAGTGAGTCCGCGGAGACCCAGTACTTC. Amino acids: CAISESAETQYF.

The chain carries TRBV29-1 and TRBJ1-2, with D maybe TRBD1 (5 bases). The V end was cut by 6 bases, the J end by 0 bases, with 8 bases between. CDR1 SQVTM and CDR2 ANQGSEA come from the germline V gene. The CDR3 has 12 amino acids. In DNA form, the CDR3 reads TGCAGCGTCGACAGTCCTAACTATGGCTACACCTTC. The encoded protein is CSVDSPNYGYTF. Full variable domain (rest looked up from reference TRBV29-1 and TRBJ1-2): SAVISQKPSRDICQRGTSLTIQCQVDSQVTMMFWYRQQPGQSLTLIATANQGSEATYESGFVIDKFPISRPNLTFSTLTVSNMSPEDSSIYLCSVDSPNYGYTFGSGTRLTVV.

In this sample, this clone turned up a few times. The V and J genes are TRBV9 and TRBJ1-6, with D unresolved. CDR3 length: 14 residues. The germline gives CDR1 SGDLS, CDR2 YYNGEE. Trimming cost V 3 bases and J 9 bases, with 13 bases left between them. The CDR3 bases are TGTGCCAGCAGCGCTCGGTGGGAGCCTTCACCCCTCCACTTT. It specifies CASSARWEPSPLHF.

The V and J genes are TRBV5-4 and TRBJ2-3, with 7 bases aligning to TRBD2. The J segment lost 5 bases and the V segment lost 2 bases, leaving 5 bases of the junction unmatched. This CDR3 is 14 amino acids long. Looked up from germline, CDR1 is SGHNT and CDR2 is YYREEE (reference sequence). Here the CDR3 reads CASSFSGSRDTQYF. In DNA form, the CDR3 reads TGTGCCAGCAGCTTTAGCGGGTCCAGAGATACGCAGTATTTT.

This clone was seen only a few times. The rearrangement joins TRBV7-2 to TRBJ2-7; D unclear. Germline V CDR1 and CDR2: SGHTA, FQGNSA. This CDR3 has 14 residues. Trimming removed 3 bases at V and 6 bases at J, with 15 bases between. CDR3 DNA: TGTGCCAGCAGCTTTACCCTGGCTGCTTTCGAGCAGTACTTC. This translates into CASSFTLAAFEQYF.

This sequence joins TRBV7-6 and TRBJ2-5; D gene unclear. The CDR3 contains 14 residues. Germline V gene sequence: CDR1 SGHVS, CDR2 FNYEAQ. V was clipped by 5 bases and J by 7 bases, with 17 bases between them. The CDR3 spells CASSPFTGLGTQYF. The CDR3, as DNA: TGTGCCAGCAGCCCTTTTACCGGGTTAGGGACCCAGTACTTC. Complete variable domain (other parts from reference TRBV7-6 and TRBJ2-5): GAGVSQSPRYKVTKRGQDVALRCDPISGHVSLYWYRQALGQGPEFLTYFNYEAQQDKSGLPNDRFSAERPEGSISTLTIQRTEQRDSAMYRCASSPFTGLGTQYFGPGTRLLVL.

The chain combines TRBV9 with TRBJ2-3, with D possibly being TRBD2 (6 bases). The CDR3 contains 15 residues. Germline loops: CDR1 SGDLS, CDR2 YYNGEE. Trimming took off 3 bases at V and 1 base at J, with 12 bases between the two ends. The DNA for the CDR3 is TGTGCCAGCAGCGCCGGACTACCCGGCACAGATACGCAGTATTTT. Its protein is CASSAGLPGTDTQYF.

This clone was seen once. The rearrangement joins TRBV6-4 to TRBJ1-2; D remains unclear. V lost 3 bases, J lost 4 bases, and 6 bases lay in between. The germline CDR1 and CDR2 sequences are MRHNA and SNTAGT. The CDR3 runs 12 residues. CDR3: CASSDGGYGYTF. The CDR3 region has the DNA TGTGCCAGCAGTGATGGAGGCTATGGCTACACCTTC.

Only a few counts were recorded for this clone. The genes are TRBV7-6 and TRBJ2-5; tentative D call: TRBD1 (8 bases). CDR1 and CDR2 from the germline V gene are SGHVS and FNYEAQ. This CDR3 region has 14 residues. V shed 5 bases and J shed 7 bases, with 17 bases lying between them. CDR3 sequence: CASSIPHRGGTQYF. The CDR3 bases are TGTGCCAGCAGCATCCCCCACAGGGGGGGGACCCAGTACTTC.

In this sample, this clone turned up once. The V gene is TRBV2, the J gene TRBJ2-1, with 10 nucleotides matching TRBD2. CDR1 is SNHLY and CDR2 is FYNNEI in the germline V gene. The CDR3 extends over 13 amino acids. V lost 3 bases and J lost 11; bases outside the gene matches: 4. CDR3 in amino acids: CASSDQAGGQQFF. The CDR3, as DNA: TGTGCCAGCAGTGATCAAGCGGGGGGGCAGCAGTTCTTC.

The chain has TRBV5-1 and TRBJ2-5; the D gene is possibly TRBD1 (5 bases). The ends were cut back, 2 bases at V and 3 bases at J, with 8 bases in the middle. The CDR3 is 13 amino acids. Germline assignment: CDR1 SGHRS and CDR2 YFSETQ. The CDR3 here is CASSFAREETQYF. CDR3 nucleotides: TGCGCCAGCAGCTTCGCCAGGGAAGAGACCCAGTACTTC.